This T cell receptor (beta chain) was identified during a study of early T cells in non-severe SARS-CoV-2 infection. Study-level points and caveats: Clonotype matching in VDJdb favored anti-spike CD8 responses and did not capture private and CD4 specificities.

In the library, individual cDNA molecules carried attached unique molecular identifiers. Via MiXCR, TCRdb re-called the 5' RACE reads, giving one row per CDR3 protein. Among around 46,000 distinct CDR3 sequences listed, 4.5% to 7% were seen once. The V gene lost 1 base and the J gene lost 3 bases, with 12 bases spanning the gap. Germline lookup yields CDR1 LNHDA and CDR2 SQIVND (reference sequence). CDR3 length equals 15 residues. This clonotype has ten or more counts. Its antigen is currently unknown. The TCR was taken from an adult who was a healthcare worker with PCR-confirmed SARS-CoV-2 infection or an uninfected control (not recorded which). Sequencing was performed on whole blood. The rearrangement uses TRBV19 and TRBJ2-5; a possible D gene is TRBD1 (5 bases). CDR3 nucleotides: TGTGCCAGTAGTATAGCATTCGGCAGGGAAGAGACCCAGTACTTC. This translates into CASSIAFGREETQYF.